The 29 T cell receptor beta chains reported below all come from one sample, sequenced in a study of post-analysis software for immune sequencing data. Study results and caveats: Four to six TRBV segments appeared more often in patients than in controls, and TRBV5-6, TRBV5-1 and TRBV20-1 were among these.

Which antigens these TCRs recognize remains unknown. Sequencing libraries made from TCR beta cDNA carried unique molecular identifiers. TCRdb recomputed calls from the PCR reads with MiXCR, one row per CDR3 protein. The sample gives about 820,000 distinct CDR3 sequences, approximately 53% of which show up once; under 6% is in the top ten. Material for sequencing was blood. These receptors came from a girl aged 5-17 years with multiple sclerosis.

The rearrangement joins TRBV20-1 to TRBJ1-1; D gene ambiguous. Germline CDR1 DFQATT, CDR2 SNEGSKA (reference sequence). Trimming cost V 0 bases and J 0 bases, with 5 bases left between them. CDR3 length: 13 residues. CDR3 amino acids: CSARDSLNTEAFF. CDR3 nucleotides: TGCAGTGCTAGAGATTCGCTGAACACTGAAGCTTTCTTT.

As concerns this clonotype: Germline is not matched at one junction end, which may reflect a read error. The J gene is TRBJ1-6, the V gene TRBV10-3; D remains ambiguous. Germline assignment: CDR1 ENHRY and CDR2 SYGVKD. The CDR3 sequence is 12 residues long. The CDR3 DNA reads as TGTGCCACCAGTGAGTCCAATTCACCCCTCCACTTT. As protein: CATSESNSPLHF.

The V call is TRBV7-9, the J call TRBJ2-1; TRBD2 agrees at 9 bases. The CDR3 covers 14 residues. Losses at the gene ends were 4 bases for V and 8 bases for J; bases not matched to a gene: 6. In germline, CDR1 is SEHNR, CDR2 FQNEAQ (reference sequence). The CDR3, as DNA: TGTGCCAGCAGCTCAGCGGGAGGAGTCGATGAGCAGTTCTTC. As protein: CASSSAGGVDEQFF.

The V and J genes are TRBV10-3 and TRBJ1-1, with D possibly TRBD1 on 5 matching bases. From germline, CDR1 is ENHRY and CDR2 SYGVKD. V was trimmed by 10 bases and J by 1 base, leaving 13 bases between them. The CDR3 sequence is 13 residues long. The DNA for the CDR3 is TGTGCCACAACCCTAGGGGAGAACACTGAAGCTTTCTTT. Translation gives CATTLGENTEAFF.

There are a few counts of this clonotype. An end of the junction differs from the germline gene, which may be a read error. The CDR3 sequence: CAISESIRTARSGANVPTF. The CDR3 DNA follows: TGTGCCATCAGTGAGTCGATTCGGACAGCTCGCTCTGGGGCCAACGTCCCGACTTTC. V usage is TRBV10-3 and J usage is TRBJ2-6; possible D gene TRBD1, 6 bases. The CDR3 consists of 19 residues. CDR1 ENHRY and CDR2 SYGVKD come from the germline V gene.

The V gene is TRBV19, the J gene TRBJ2-7, with D unresolved. The V and J ends lost 3 bases and 5 bases respectively, with 17 bases between them. Germline CDR1 and CDR2: LNHDA and SQIVND (reference sequence). This CDR3 is 15 amino acids long. CDR3: CASSIPWAGLNEQYF. In DNA, the CDR3 is TGTGCCAGTAGTATCCCCTGGGCCGGTCTCAACGAGCAGTACTTC. The whole variable domain, remainder taken from reference TRBV19 and TRBJ2-7, is DGGITQSPKYLFRKEGQNVTLSCEQNLNHDAMYWYRQDPGQGLRLIYYSQIVNDFQKGDIAEGYSVSREKKESFPLTVTSAQKNPTAFYLCASSIPWAGLNEQYFGPGTRLTVT.

As to this clonotype: At one end the junction does not follow the germline gene, possibly because of a read error. This chain connects TRBV20-1 to TRBJ2-7; D possibly corresponds to TRBD2 (5 bases). Germline CDR1 and CDR2: DFQATT and SNEGSKA (reference sequence). This CDR3 comprises 13 residues. The DNA for the CDR3 is TGCAGTGCCGTGAAACTAGACTCCCACGAGCAGTACTTC. Protein: CSAVKLDSHEQYF.

V and J are TRBV6-2 or TRBV6-3 and TRBJ1-1; no clear D gene. Germline-derived CDR1 and CDR2 are MNHEY and SVGEGT. Trimming took off 2 bases at V and 7 bases at J, with 11 bases between the two ends. The CDR3 spans 13 residues. The CDR3 is CASSYGGIVEAFF. DNA of the CDR3: TGTGCCAGCAGTTACGGTGGTATTGTTGAAGCTTTCTTT.

The V gene is TRBV20-1, the J gene TRBJ2-5; a possible D gene is TRBD2 (6 bases). CDR3 length equals 14 residues. V was pared by 3 bases and J by 1 base, with 12 bases between. CDR1 is DFQATT and CDR2 is SNEGSKA in the germline V gene (reference sequence). Here the CDR3 reads CSASRSSVQETQYF. In DNA, the CDR3 is TGCAGTGCTAGCCGCTCTAGCGTCCAAGAGACCCAGTACTTC.

The gene calls are TRBV5-1 and TRBJ2-6, with D tentatively TRBD1 or TRBD2 (5 bases each). Germline lookup yields CDR1 SGHRS and CDR2 YFSETQ. The CDR3 has 18 amino acids. Trimming left V 0 bases short and J 0 bases short, with 13 bases between. The CDR3 here is CASSLDWGFSSGANVLTF. CDR3 DNA: TGCGCCAGCAGCTTGGATTGGGGGTTCTCCTCTGGGGCCAACGTCCTGACTTTC.

The chain uses TRBV20-1 and TRBJ2-3, with D maybe TRBD1 (6 bases). The ends were cut back, 4 bases at V and 9 bases at J, with 17 bases in the middle. The CDR3 has 13 residues. Germline V CDR1 and CDR2: DFQATT, SNEGSKA (reference sequence). Here the CDR3 DNA reads TGCAGTGCTATTCTAGCCTGGCAGGGGACGCAGTATTTT. As protein: CSAILAWQGTQYF.

This clonotype was recorded only once. The chain carries TRBV7-9 and TRBJ2-3, with D perhaps matching TRBD1 (6 bases). The V gene lost 0 bases and the J gene lost 1 base, with 23 bases spanning the gap. The CDR3 has 20 amino acids. Germline lookup yields CDR1 SEHNR and CDR2 FQNEAQ (reference sequence). The CDR3: CASSLARDIAPGWGTDTQYF. CDR3 nucleotides: TGTGCCAGCAGCTTAGCCAGGGACATTGCCCCCGGATGGGGCACAGATACGCAGTATTTT.

In this sample, this clonotype turned up once. Relative to the germline gene, one junction end is altered; a read error may explain this. The J gene is TRBJ2-1, the V gene TRBV6-6; TRBD2 matches 7 bases. The CDR3 runs 14 residues. Germline V gene data show CDR1 as MNHNY and CDR2 as SVGAGI (reference sequence). CDR3 in DNA: TGTGCCTGCAGTTACGAGACTAGCAGCAATGAGCAGTTCTTC. As protein: CACSYETSSNEQFF.

The chain combines TRBV7-2 with TRBJ2-3, with a tentative D call TRBD2 (6 bases). V was clipped by 1 base and J by 2 bases, with 13 bases between them. The CDR3 is 16 amino acids. Germline CDR1 and CDR2: SGHTA and FQGNSA. The DNA for the CDR3 is TGTGCCAGCAGCTTAGTGATGACTAGTAACACAGATACGCAGTATTTT. Translation gives CASSLVMTSNTDTQYF.

This clonotype appeared a few times. The rearrangement joins TRBV10-3 to TRBJ1-2; TRBD1 matches 7 bases. From germline, CDR1 is ENHRY and CDR2 SYGVKD. After removal of 0 bases from V and 3 bases from J, the junction contained 7 bases not matched to a gene. The CDR3 totals 16 residues. CDR3 amino acids: CAISESSAGGDYGYTF. The CDR3 nucleotides are TGTGCCATCAGTGAGTCCTCGGCAGGGGGAGACTATGGCTACACCTTC.

V gene TRBV5-1 combines with J gene TRBJ2-2, with D maybe TRBD1 (6 bases). Deletions cut 1 base from V and 7 bases from J, with 20 bases between. This CDR3 has 17 residues. Germline lookup yields CDR1 SGHRS and CDR2 YFSETQ. CDR3 sequence reads: CASSLILTGIHGGELFF. In DNA form, the CDR3 reads TGCGCCAGCAGCTTGATTCTCACAGGGATACACGGCGGGGAGCTGTTTTTT.

The V and J genes are TRBV6-2 or TRBV6-3 and TRBJ2-7; TRBD1 aligns across 9 bases. Germline V gene sequence: CDR1 MNHEY, CDR2 SVGEGT. With V trimmed by 8 bases and J by 2 bases, 13 bases remained unmatched. The CDR3 totals 16 residues. The CDR3 spells CASSKFDRGTPYEQYF. CDR3 coding DNA: TGTGCCAGCTCCAAGTTTGACAGGGGGACCCCCTACGAGCAGTACTTC.

This clonotype occurred a few times. V usage is TRBV5-1 and J usage is TRBJ2-7; 8 bases line up with TRBD1. Germline lookup yields CDR1 SGHRS and CDR2 YFSETQ. V was pared by 0 bases and J by 6 bases, with 8 bases of the junction left unmatched. The CDR3 spans 15 residues. CDR3: CASSLEGTGAGEQYF. In DNA form, the CDR3 reads TGCGCCAGCAGCTTGGAAGGGACAGGCGCAGGCGAGCAGTACTTC.

The V gene is TRBV25-1, the J gene TRBJ2-3; D is undetermined. Trimming cost V 2 bases and J 10 bases, with 13 bases left between them. Germline CDR1 MGHDK, CDR2 SYGVNS. The CDR3 sequence is 13 residues long. CDR3 residues: CASSEMGLFAQYF. The CDR3 DNA sequence: TGTGCCAGCAGTGAAATGGGTCTATTCGCGCAGTATTTT.

This clonotype appeared a few times. V is TRBV5-1 and J is TRBJ2-7; D might be TRBD2 (6 bases). This CDR3 spans 14 amino acids. Germline CDR1 and CDR2: SGHRS and YFSETQ. Between the trimmed V and J ends, which lost 1 base and 2 bases, there was a span of 10 bases. The CDR3, as DNA: TGCGCCAGCAGCTTGACGGGAGCTCCCTACGAGCAGTACTTC. Protein: CASSLTGAPYEQYF.

This chain joins TRBV10-3 and TRBJ2-1; 11 bases line up with TRBD2. The V segment lost 6 bases and the J segment 9 bases; nucleotides outside the gene matches: 10. CDR3 length equals 15 residues. CDR1 and CDR2 from the germline V gene are ENHRY and SYGVKD. The CDR3 sequence: CAISAGTSGASEQFF. Here the CDR3 DNA reads TGTGCCATCAGCGCCGGGACTAGCGGAGCTAGTGAGCAGTTCTTC.

V gene TRBV3-1 combines with J gene TRBJ1-5; 12 bases match TRBD1. After removal of 2 bases from V and 0 bases from J, the junction contained 8 bases not matched to a gene. Germline V gene lookup returns CDR1 LGHDT and CDR2 YNNKEL (reference sequence). The CDR3 has 19 residues. CDR3 in amino acids: CASSQSSGTGGTSNQPQHF. Here the CDR3 DNA reads TGTGCCAGCAGCCAATCTTCCGGGACAGGGGGCACTAGCAATCAGCCCCAGCATTTT.

This clonotype was detected a few times. The genes are TRBV15 and TRBJ2-5; D perhaps matches TRBD1 (5 bases). The germline CDR1 and CDR2 sequences are LNHNV and YYDKDF (reference sequence). The V gene lost 5 bases and the J gene lost 5 bases, with 21 bases spanning the gap. This CDR3 comprises 16 residues. Here the CDR3 DNA reads TGTGCCACCAGCCTCGTGCCAGGGCGTAGGGCGGAGACCCAGTACTTC. Translated: CATSLVPGRRAETQYF.

This clonotype has a handful of counts. The gene calls are TRBV29-1 and TRBJ2-7; D possibly matches TRBD1 or TRBD2 (5 bases each). CDR1 is SQVTM, CDR2 ANQGSEA, per germline. The CDR3 runs to 14 residues. The V and J ends lost 4 bases and 2 bases respectively, with 15 bases between them. CDR3 in DNA: TGCAGCGTTGGCCCTCGGGGCGGCACCTACGAGCAGTACTTC. Protein sequence: CSVGPRGGTYEQYF.

The chain uses TRBV29-1 and TRBJ1-2, with D unclear. Per the germline V gene, CDR1 is SQVTM and CDR2 is ANQGSEA. V was trimmed by 4 bases and J by 0 bases, leaving 15 bases between them. The CDR3 is made up of 15 amino acids. In DNA form, the CDR3 reads TGCAGCGTTGGAGGACTGAGACCCGCTAACTATGGCTACACCTTC. This sequence encodes CSVGGLRPANYGYTF. The full variable domain, completed using reference TRBV29-1 and TRBJ1-2, is SAVISQKPSRDICQRGTSLTIQCQVDSQVTMMFWYRQQPGQSLTLIATANQGSEATYESGFVIDKFPISRPNLTFSTLTVSNMSPEDSSIYLCSVGGLRPANYGYTFGSGTRLTVV.

This chain's CDR3 is CASSRETSTETQYF. Written as DNA, the CDR3 is TGTGCCAGCAGCCGAGAGACTAGTACCGAGACCCAGTACTTC. The chain uses TRBV11-2 and TRBJ2-5; tentative D call: TRBD2 (6 bases). This CDR3 comprises 14 residues. Germline CDR1 is SGHAT and CDR2 is FQNNGV. V was pared by 5 bases and J by 5 bases, with 15 bases between.

On this clonotype itself: An end of the junction does not agree with germline; a read error may underlie this. The V call is TRBV25-1, the J call TRBJ1-6; tentatively, D is TRBD1 (6 bases). Germline V gives CDR1 MGHDK, CDR2 SYGVNS. The CDR3 has 18 residues. The CDR3 reads CASNPTIRGGRGDSPPHF. The CDR3 coding sequence is TGTGCCAGCAACCCAACGATTAGGGGGGGCAGAGGTGATTCACCCCCCCACTTT.

The CDR3 nucleotides are TGTGCCAGCAGCCCCTGGACCGGCTCCTACAATGAGCAGTACTTC. Its protein product is CASSPWTGSYNEQYF. The chain employs TRBV7-9 and TRBJ2-1, with D hard to call. The J call may be incorrect, as the DNA end agrees better with TRBJ2-7. Germline V gene data show CDR1 as SEHNR and CDR2 as FQNEAQ (reference sequence). This CDR3 comprises 15 residues.

The rearrangement links TRBV6-5 to TRBJ2-6, with D possibly being TRBD2 (5 bases). Trimming left V 7 bases short and J 0 bases short, with 13 bases between. Germline V CDR1 and CDR2: MNHEY, SVGAGI. The CDR3 extends over 16 amino acids. The CDR3 sequence is CASMIGSYSGANVLTF. As DNA, the CDR3 is TGTGCCAGCATGATAGGGAGTTACTCTGGGGCCAACGTCCTGACTTTC.